Sequencing of this T cell receptor beta chain was carried out in a study of blood T cells in healthy people across ages. Then a second PCR, running about 6 to 11 cycles, was carried out with a sample-barcoded 5' primer and a J-beta primer mix. Researchers report that each sample yielded at least 3 million CDR3-containing paired-end reads. TCRdb used MiXCR to reprocess the 5' RACE reads, holding one entry per CDR3 protein. The sample records approximately 810,000 distinct CDR3 sequences, around 26% being singletons. This clonotype was counted a few times. The CDR3 spans 15 residues. V lost 7 bases and J lost 4; bases outside the gene matches: 8.

The sample consisted of blood. The chain employs TRBV12-3 or TRBV12-4 and TRBJ2-2; 8 bases match TRBD1. The sequence came from a woman aged 80 or older in good health. The CDR3 sequence: CASTPRTGPTGELFF. The CDR3, as DNA: TGTGCCAGCACTCCTAGGACAGGGCCCACCGGGGAGCTGTTTTTT.